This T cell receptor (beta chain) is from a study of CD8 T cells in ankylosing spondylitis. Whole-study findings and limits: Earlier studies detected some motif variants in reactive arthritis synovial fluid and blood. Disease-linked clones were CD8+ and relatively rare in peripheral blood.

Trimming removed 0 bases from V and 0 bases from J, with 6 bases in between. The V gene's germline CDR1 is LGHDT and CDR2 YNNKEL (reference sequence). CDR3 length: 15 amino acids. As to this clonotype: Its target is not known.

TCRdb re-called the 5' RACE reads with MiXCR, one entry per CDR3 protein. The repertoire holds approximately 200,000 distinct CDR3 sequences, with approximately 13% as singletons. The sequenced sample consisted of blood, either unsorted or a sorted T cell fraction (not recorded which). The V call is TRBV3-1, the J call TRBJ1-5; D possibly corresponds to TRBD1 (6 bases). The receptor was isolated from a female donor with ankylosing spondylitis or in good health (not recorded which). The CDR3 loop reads CASSQEQGSNQPQHF. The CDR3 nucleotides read TGTGCCAGCAGCCAAGAACAGGGTAGCAATCAGCCCCAGCATTTT.